This is a list of T cell receptor beta chains from one sample in a study of cytomegalovirus exposure and HLA in healthy donors. Clones were read by immunoSEQ multiplex PCR, and TCRdb kept only the in-frame ones, dropping some. This sample carries over 30,000 clones, about 79% of them seen once, and the ten largest clones take around 3.6%. Material: PBMCs. The receptors originated from a woman between 18 and 29 years old in good health and CMV-seronegative. Both conserved end residues are part of each CDR3. The D gene is left open where the match is weak. The size field is filled for only some rows; it gives once, few, many or a size class.

V,size,D,J,DNA,CDR3
TRBV4-1,NA,NA,TRBJ1-6,TGCGCCAGCAGCCAAGTTGGCCTTCTCAATTCACCCCTCAACTTT,CASSQVGLLNSPLNF
TRBV9,NA,NA,TRBJ1-4,TGTGCCAGCAGCGGGAGCACAGGGAACAAACTGTTTTTT,CASSGSTGNKLFF
TRBV27,once,NA,TRBJ1-1,TGTGCCAGCACCTCCGGGACTCGGGCTTTCTTT,CASTSGTRAFF
TRBV28,NA,TRBD1,TRBJ1-5,TGTGCCAGCAGTTTATACAGGGGGCTCCAGCCCCAGCATTTT,CASSLYRGLQPQHF
TRBV7-9,NA,NA,TRBJ1-1,TGTGCCAGCAGCGTACTAGGGACTGAAGCTTTCTTT,CASSVLGTEAFF
TRBV28,NA,TRBD1,TRBJ2-5,TGTGCCGTACAGGGGACGATTAAGACCCAGTACTTC,CAVQGTIKTQYF
TRBV7-3,NA,NA,TRBJ2-3,TGTGCCAGCAGCCCAGGGGTTTGGACAGATACGCAGTATTTT,CASSPGVWTDTQYF
TRBV5-4,NA,NA,TRBJ1-2,TGTGCCAGCAGCTTGGTCGGTTACGAAAACTATGGCTACACCTTC,CASSLVGYENYGYTF
TRBV6-4,once,TRBD1,TRBJ1-4,TGTGCCAGCAGCGCCGGGACAGCGAGAGGAGGTGAAAAACTGTTTTTT,CASSAGTARGGEKLFF
TRBV29-1,NA,TRBD1,TRBJ1-2,TGCAGCGTTGCAGGGGGCAAGAGGGATGGCTACACCTTC,CSVAGGKRDGYTF
TRBV11-1,NA,NA,TRBJ2-7,TGTGCCAGCAGCTTCTCCGGCACAAGTGGGAGAGAGCAGTACTTC,CASSFSGTSGREQYF